The clone carrying this T cell receptor beta chain is judged large. Its antigen is currently unknown. This sample is part of a study of vaccination and CD4 T cells after COVID-19. Noted treatment: roughly nine-day PBMC culture with coronavirus spike peptide pools or control peptides (ViraFEST assay). Sequencing of DNA taken from cultured CD4+ T cells relied on the Oncomine TCR Beta short-read assay. TCRdb re-analysed the PCR reads in MiXCR, keeping a single row per CDR3 protein. The data contain approximately 8,700 distinct CDR3 sequences, 55% to 65% of them singletons. Sequenced input: CD4+ T cells from blood, cultured in vitro. The clonotype comes from a human donor who had recovered from COVID-19.

CDR3 sequence (DNA): TGTGCCAGCAGCCGGTCTCGGGGGAGGGCCGTTGGATATTTT. It translates to CASSRSRGRAVGYF. This chain connects TRBV11-2 to TRBJ2-3; 7 bases align to TRBD2. The CDR3 runs to 14 residues. The V gene end was trimmed by 5 bases and the J gene end by 15 bases; junction bases not matched to a gene: 17. The germline V gene encodes CDR1 SGHAT and CDR2 FQNNGV.